These 2 T cell receptor beta chains share one sample of origin, sequenced in a study of shared clonotypes between healthy human individuals. The method was immunoSEQ multiplex PCR; TCRdb's version includes in-frame clones alone and lacks a portion of them. The top ten hold 8.5% to 12% of the sample, which has 330,000 or so clones, around 79% seen once. Material for sequencing was memory CD4+ T cells sorted from blood. Subset noted: CD45RA-negative fraction. The receptors come from a man younger than 40 in good health.

This clone was detected only a few times. The chain uses TRBV12-2 and TRBJ2-1; the D call in the table, TRBD2, was not verified against the DNA. TRBV12-2 is a documented pseudogene. The CDR3 length is 12 residues. CDR3 in amino acids: CASPGRGTEQFF. For the CDR3, the DNA is TGTGCAAGTCCCGGCCGGGGGACCGAGCAGTTCTTC.

The J gene is TRBJ2-1, the V gene TRBV5-1, with D hard to call. V was trimmed by 4 bases and J by 5 bases, leaving 13 bases between them. CDR1 and CDR2 (germline): SGHRS, YFSETQ. The length of the CDR3 is 14 residues. CDR3 sequence (DNA): TGCGCCAGCAGCAGAACTAACCGGGACAATGAGCAGTTCTTC. It yields the protein CASSRTNRDNEQFF.